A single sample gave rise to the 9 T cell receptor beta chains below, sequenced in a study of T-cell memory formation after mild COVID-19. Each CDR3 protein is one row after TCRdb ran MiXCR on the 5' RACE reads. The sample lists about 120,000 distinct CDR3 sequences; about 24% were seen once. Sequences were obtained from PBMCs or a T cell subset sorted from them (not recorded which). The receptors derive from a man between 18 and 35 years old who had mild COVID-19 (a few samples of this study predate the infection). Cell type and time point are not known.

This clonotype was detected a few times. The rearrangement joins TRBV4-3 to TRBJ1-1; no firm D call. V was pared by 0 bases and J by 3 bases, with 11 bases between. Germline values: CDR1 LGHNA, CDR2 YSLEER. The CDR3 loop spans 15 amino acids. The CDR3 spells CASSQDGNIDTEAFF. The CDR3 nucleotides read TGCGCCAGCAGCCAAGATGGCAATATCGACACTGAAGCTTTCTTT.

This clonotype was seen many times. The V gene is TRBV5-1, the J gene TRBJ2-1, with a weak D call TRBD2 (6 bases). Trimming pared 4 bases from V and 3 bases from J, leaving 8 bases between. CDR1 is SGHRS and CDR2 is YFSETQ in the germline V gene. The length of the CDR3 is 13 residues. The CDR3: CASSPGGYNEQFF. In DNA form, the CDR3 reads TGCGCCAGCAGCCCCGGGGGCTACAATGAGCAGTTCTTC. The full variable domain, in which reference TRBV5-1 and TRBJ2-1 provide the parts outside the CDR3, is KAGVTQTPRYLIKTRGQQVTLSCSPISGHRSVSWYQQTPGQGLQFLFEYFSETQRNKGNFPGRFSGRQFSNSRSEMNVSTLELGDSALYLCASSPGGYNEQFFGPGTRLTVL.

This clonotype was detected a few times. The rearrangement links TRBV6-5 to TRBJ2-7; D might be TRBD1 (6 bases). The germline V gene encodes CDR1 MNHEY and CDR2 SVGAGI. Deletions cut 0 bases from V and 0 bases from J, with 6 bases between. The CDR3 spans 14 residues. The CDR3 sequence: CASSYSGASYEQYF. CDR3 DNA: TGTGCCAGCAGTTACTCGGGGGCCTCCTACGAGCAGTACTTC.

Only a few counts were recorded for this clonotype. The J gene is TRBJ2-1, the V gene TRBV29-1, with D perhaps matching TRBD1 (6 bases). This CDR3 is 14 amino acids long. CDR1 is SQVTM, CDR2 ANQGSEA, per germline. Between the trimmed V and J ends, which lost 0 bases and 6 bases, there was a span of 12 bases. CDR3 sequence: CSVEDGVRGNEQFF. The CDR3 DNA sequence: TGCAGCGTTGAAGATGGAGTCAGGGGCAATGAGCAGTTCTTC.

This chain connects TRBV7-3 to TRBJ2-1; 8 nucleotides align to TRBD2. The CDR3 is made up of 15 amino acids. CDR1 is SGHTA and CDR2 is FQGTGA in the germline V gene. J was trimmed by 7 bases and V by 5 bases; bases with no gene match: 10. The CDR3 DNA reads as TGTGCCAGCAGCCCAACGGGGGGGCTGGGTAATGAGCAGTTCTTC. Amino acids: CASSPTGGLGNEQFF.

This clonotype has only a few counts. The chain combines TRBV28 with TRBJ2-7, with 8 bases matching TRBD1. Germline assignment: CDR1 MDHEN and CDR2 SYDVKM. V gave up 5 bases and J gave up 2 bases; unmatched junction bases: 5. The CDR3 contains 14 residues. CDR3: CASSARGPPYEQYF. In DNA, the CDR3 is TGTGCCAGCAGTGCCAGGGGGCCCCCCTACGAGCAGTACTTC.

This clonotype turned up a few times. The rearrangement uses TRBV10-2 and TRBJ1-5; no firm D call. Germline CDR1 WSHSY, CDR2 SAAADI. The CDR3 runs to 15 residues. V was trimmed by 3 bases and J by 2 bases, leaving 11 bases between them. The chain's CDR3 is CASSEMAGGNQPQHF. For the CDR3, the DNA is TGCGCCAGCAGTGAAATGGCCGGGGGCAATCAGCCCCAGCATTTT.

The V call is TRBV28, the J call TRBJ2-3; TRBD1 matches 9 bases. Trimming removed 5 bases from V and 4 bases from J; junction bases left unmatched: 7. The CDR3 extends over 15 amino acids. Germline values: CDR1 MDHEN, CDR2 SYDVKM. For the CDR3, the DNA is TGTGCCAGCAGTGATGACAGGGGGGCCCCAGATACGCAGTATTTT. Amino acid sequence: CASSDDRGAPDTQYF. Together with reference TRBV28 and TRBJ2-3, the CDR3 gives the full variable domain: DVKVTQSSRYLVKRTGEKVFLECVQDMDHENMFWYRQDPGLGLRLIYFSYDVKMKEKGDIPEGYSVSREKKERFSLILESASTNQTSMYLCASSDDRGAPDTQYFGPGTRLTVL.

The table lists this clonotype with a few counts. Here the CDR3 DNA reads TGTGCCAGCAGCCCGGACCTGGTTCATCAGCCCCAGCATTTT. Translating it yields CASSPDLVHQPQHF. The chain recombines TRBV5-5 with TRBJ1-5; D uncertain. The CDR3 runs to 14 residues. Trimming shortened V by 4 bases and J by 5 bases, and 13 bases separated the two germline ends. Germline loops: CDR1 SGHKS, CDR2 YYEKEE (reference sequence).